The source of this T cell receptor beta chain is a study of cytomegalovirus exposure and HLA in healthy donors. The study's findings and limits: Researchers catalogued approximately 160 TCR beta chains as cytomegalovirus-associated.

Only one count was recorded for this clone. What it binds is unknown. PCR used 60 Vbeta primers and 13 Jbeta primers. The data were produced by immunoSEQ multiplex PCR, yet TCRdb's version contains in-frame clones alone and is incomplete. The sample lists about 93,000 clones, just under 80% occurring once. Germline V gene data show CDR1 as SGHRS and CDR2 as YFSETQ. V lost 3 bases and J lost 1; bases outside the gene matches: 6. The CDR3 is 15 amino acids. The rearrangement joins TRBV5-1 to TRBJ1-1, with 7 bases lining up with TRBD1. The sequence came from a man in his thirties or forties in good health and CMV-seronegative. The sequencing sample was made of PBMCs. CDR3 residues: CASSSGGSGNTEAFF. In DNA, the CDR3 is TGCGCCAGCAGCTCAGGGGGAAGTGGGAACACTGAAGCTTTCTTT.